One and the same sample provided the 3 T cell receptor beta chains below, sequenced in a study of control samples from healthy donors and cancer patients. The table came from immunoSEQ multiplex PCR; TCRdb's copy has only in-frame clones and leaves some out. The table lists roughly 74,000 clones, roughly 94% of them singletons, with 4.8% in the top ten. The sequenced sample was blood. The receptors shown here come from a woman younger than 35 in good health.

The chain uses TRBV4-2 and TRBJ1-5; D is undetermined. This CDR3 is built from 16 residues. The germline V gene encodes CDR1 LGHNA and CDR2 YNFKEQ. V was clipped by 0 bases and J by 3 bases, with 12 bases between them. CDR3 amino acids: CASSQDPGNANQPQHF. The CDR3 DNA sequence: TGTGCCAGCAGCCAAGATCCCGGGAACGCCAATCAGCCCCAGCATTTT.

The chain has TRBV27 and TRBJ2-2, with 11 positions matching TRBD2. The CDR3 totals 17 residues. The V and J ends lost 2 bases and 4 bases, in that order; junction bases with no gene match: 6. Germline-derived CDR1 and CDR2 are MNHEY and SMNVEV (reference sequence). The CDR3 DNA follows: TGTGCCAGCAGTTTACGAGGGCTAGCGGGGGGCACCGGGGAGCTGTTTTTT. Its protein product is CASSLRGLAGGTGELFF.

V usage is TRBV3-1 (or the pseudogene TRBV3-2) and J usage is TRBJ2-2; D gene unclear. The CDR3 consists of 13 residues. The ends were cut back, 4 bases at V and 4 bases at J, with 7 bases in the middle. CDR1 and CDR2 from the germline V gene are LGHDT and YNNKEL (reference sequence). Here the CDR3 reads CASSLRATGELFF. In nucleotides, the CDR3 is TGTGCCAGCAGCCTGCGTGCCACCGGGGAGCTGTTTTTT.